Listed below are T cell receptor beta chains from one sample, sequenced in a study of blood T cells in healthy people across ages. TCRdb re-called the 5' RACE reads with MiXCR, one entry per CDR3 protein. This table holds some 1,500,000 distinct CDR3 sequences, roughly 43% found once. Sequenced material: blood. The source is a woman under 30 in good health. The CDR3 runs from the conserved cysteine through the conserved F or W. Fields, in order: V gene, J gene, clone size, D gene, CDR3 DNA, CDR3 protein. The D gene is left open where the match is weak. Size values are once, few and many counts, or a class for expanded clones, and some rows have none.

V gene: TRBV20-1
J gene: TRBJ1-5
clone size: few
D gene: -
CDR3 DNA: TGCAGTGCTAAGGGAGCTAAATTCAGGGAGGAGCCCCAGCATTTT
CDR3 protein: CSAKGAKFREEPQHF

V gene: TRBV25-1
J gene: TRBJ2-1
clone size: -
D gene: TRBD2
CDR3 DNA: TGTGCCAGCAGGACCTCTAGCGGGCGCTCCTACAATGAGCAGTTCTTC
CDR3 protein: CASRTSSGRSYNEQFF

V gene: TRBV9
J gene: TRBJ2-2
clone size: -
D gene: TRBD2
CDR3 DNA: TGTGCCAGCAGCGTAGCCTCGACTAGCGGGGCCGGGGAGCTGTTTTTT
CDR3 protein: CASSVASTSGAGELFF

V gene: TRBV12-5
J gene: TRBJ2-1
clone size: -
D gene: -
CDR3 DNA: TGTGCTAGTGGTTCACAAGGCCCGGACAATGAGCAGTTCTTC
CDR3 protein: CASGSQGPDNEQFF

V gene: TRBV29-1
J gene: TRBJ2-2
clone size: few
D gene: -
CDR3 DNA: TGCAGCGTTGCTCCACAGCTGAACACCGGGGAGCTGTTTTTT
CDR3 protein: CSVAPQLNTGELFF

V gene: TRBV27
J gene: TRBJ2-7
clone size: -
D gene: TRBD2
CDR3 DNA: TGTGCCAGCAGTTTAAGGCGGGAGCTCTCCTACGAGCAGTACTTC
CDR3 protein: CASSLRRELSYEQYF

V gene: TRBV21-1
J gene: TRBJ1-1
clone size: few
D gene: -
CDR3 DNA: TGTGCCAGCCCCGGGACCCAAGGGGCTGAAGCTTTCTTT
CDR3 protein: CASPGTQGAEAFF

V gene: TRBV12-3/TRBV12-4
J gene: TRBJ2-4
clone size: -
D gene: -
CDR3 DNA: TGTGCCAGCAGTTTGAAGGCCGGCAGTATAGCCAAAAACATTCAGTACTTC
CDR3 protein: CASSLKAGSIAKNIQYF

V gene: TRBV6-1
J gene: TRBJ1-4
clone size: few
D gene: -
CDR3 DNA: TGTGCCAGCAGTCTCACTTGGGGGGCGCGTGAAAAACTGTTTTTT
CDR3 protein: CASSLTWGAREKLFF

V gene: TRBV27
J gene: TRBJ1-3
clone size: -
D gene: -
CDR3 DNA: TGTGCCAGCAGTACCTCTGACTCTGGAAACACCATATATTTT
CDR3 protein: CASSTSDSGNTIYF

V gene: TRBV2
J gene: TRBJ2-1
clone size: few
D gene: TRBD2
CDR3 DNA: TGTGCCAGCAGTGAATTGAGCGGGATTTACAATGAGCAGTTCTTC
CDR3 protein: CASSELSGIYNEQFF

V gene: TRBV6-2/TRBV6-3
J gene: TRBJ2-7
clone size: -
D gene: TRBD1
CDR3 DNA: TGTGCCAGCAGTTACTCGACGGGGACAGACACCTACGAGCAGTACTTC
CDR3 protein: CASSYSTGTDTYEQYF

V gene: TRBV20-1
J gene: TRBJ1-1
clone size: -
D gene: TRBD1
CDR3 DNA: TGCAGTGCCCCACGGGGACAGGGGGCCGAAGCTTTCTTT
CDR3 protein: CSAPRGQGAEAFF

V gene: TRBV6-5
J gene: TRBJ1-1
clone size: -
D gene: -
CDR3 DNA: TGTGCCAGCAGTTACTCGTATGCGAGGGGCAGGGAAGCTTTCTTT
CDR3 protein: CASSYSYARGREAFF

V gene: TRBV6-5
J gene: TRBJ2-1
clone size: once
D gene: -
CDR3 DNA: TGTGCCAGCAGTTACGTTAGTGAGCAGTTCTTC
CDR3 protein: CASSYVSEQFF

V gene: TRBV3-1
J gene: TRBJ2-5
clone size: few
D gene: -
CDR3 DNA: TGTGCCAGCAGCCAAGAGGCCGGGAGAGAGACCCAGTACTTC
CDR3 protein: CASSQEAGRETQYF

V gene: TRBV5-5
J gene: TRBJ2-1
clone size: -
D gene: -
CDR3 DNA: TGTGCCAGCAGCTGGGGCGGGATTACCTACAATGAGCAGTTCTTC
CDR3 protein: CASSWGGITYNEQFF

V gene: TRBV20-1
J gene: TRBJ1-2
clone size: few
D gene: -
CDR3 DNA: TGCAGTGCTAGAGATCTAGGAGGTCACACCTTC
CDR3 protein: CSARDLGGHTF

V gene: TRBV20-1
J gene: TRBJ2-7
clone size: -
D gene: -
CDR3 DNA: TGCAGTGCTAGAGTTCCGGAAACCTACGAGCAGTACTTC
CDR3 protein: CSARVPETYEQYF

V gene: TRBV20-1
J gene: TRBJ2-4
clone size: -
D gene: -
CDR3 DNA: TGCAGTGCTAGATCTGGTGGGAAGGGGAGGAACATTCAGTACTTC
CDR3 protein: CSARSGGKGRNIQYF

V gene: TRBV9
J gene: TRBJ2-4
clone size: -
D gene: -
CDR3 DNA: TGTGCCAGCAGCGCCAATTGGGGCGGGAACATTCAGTACTTC
CDR3 protein: CASSANWGGNIQYF

V gene: TRBV7-9
J gene: TRBJ2-7
clone size: -
D gene: TRBD2
CDR3 DNA: TGTGCCAGCAGCTCGGGACTAGCGGGAGAAGGGAGCTACGAGCAGTACTTC
CDR3 protein: CASSSGLAGEGSYEQYF

V gene: TRBV4-1
J gene: TRBJ2-1
clone size: few
D gene: -
CDR3 DNA: TGCGCCAGCAGCCAAGCAATGGGACACCCCCCCCTGAGCTCCTACAATGAGCAGTTCTTC
CDR3 protein: CASSQAMGHPPLSSYNEQFF

V gene: TRBV6-5
J gene: TRBJ2-7
clone size: -
D gene: TRBD1
CDR3 DNA: TGTGCCAGCACCGACCGGTGGGACAGGGACTACGAGCAGTACTTC
CDR3 protein: CASTDRWDRDYEQYF

V gene: TRBV6-4
J gene: TRBJ2-1
clone size: -
D gene: TRBD2
CDR3 DNA: TGTGCCAGCAGTGATATCCCCGGGACTAGTAACAATGAGCAGTTCTTC
CDR3 protein: CASSDIPGTSNNEQFF

V gene: TRBV29-1
J gene: TRBJ2-5
clone size: few
D gene: -
CDR3 DNA: TGCAGCGGCTATTCGGGCACCTACCCTACAGAGACCCAGTACTTC
CDR3 protein: CSGYSGTYPTETQYF

V gene: TRBV10-3
J gene: TRBJ1-3
clone size: -
D gene: TRBD1
CDR3 DNA: TGTGCCACCCAACCCGGGACAGGGAAAGAAAACACCATATATTTT
CDR3 protein: CATQPGTGKENTIYF

V gene: TRBV6-4
J gene: TRBJ2-3
clone size: once
D gene: -
CDR3 DNA: TGTGCCAGCAGTGAAGAGGGCGACACCACAGATACGCAGTATTTT
CDR3 protein: CASSEEGDTTDTQYF

V gene: TRBV6-2/TRBV6-3
J gene: TRBJ2-3
clone size: -
D gene: -
CDR3 DNA: TGTGCCAGCAGTGCGGCCGGGGGGCTCCCCAGTGCTAGCACAGATACGCAGTATTTT
CDR3 protein: CASSAAGGLPSASTDTQYF

V gene: TRBV9
J gene: TRBJ2-1
clone size: many
D gene: TRBD2
CDR3 DNA: TGTGCCAGCAGCGTTAGCGGGAGCTCCTACAATGAGCAGTTCTTC
CDR3 protein: CASSVSGSSYNEQFF

V gene: TRBV12-3/TRBV12-4
J gene: TRBJ2-7
clone size: -
D gene: TRBD1
CDR3 DNA: TGTGCCAGCAGTGTAGGACAGGGCTGCGAGCAGTACTTC
CDR3 protein: CASSVGQGCEQYF

V gene: TRBV18
J gene: TRBJ2-1
clone size: -
D gene: TRBD2
CDR3 DNA: TGTGCCAGCTCACCATCAGGGACTAGCGGGAGTCTGGTTTCCGATGAGCAGTTCTTC
CDR3 protein: CASSPSGTSGSLVSDEQFF

V gene: TRBV11-2
J gene: TRBJ2-5
clone size: -
D gene: -
CDR3 DNA: TGTGCCAGCAGCTCCGTCCGCGGGCAAGAGACCCAGTACTTC
CDR3 protein: CASSSVRGQETQYF

V gene: TRBV5-1
J gene: TRBJ2-7
clone size: few
D gene: -
CDR3 DNA: TGCGCCAGCAGCGCCGCGGGCCAAGCCTACGAGCAGTACTTC
CDR3 protein: CASSAAGQAYEQYF

V gene: TRBV4-2
J gene: TRBJ2-7
clone size: many
D gene: TRBD2
CDR3 DNA: TGTGCCAGCAGCCAAGGACTAGCGGGATACGACGAGCAGTACTTC
CDR3 protein: CASSQGLAGYDEQYF

V gene: TRBV11-2
J gene: TRBJ2-1
clone size: -
D gene: -
CDR3 DNA: TGTGCCAGCAGATTATATGGTGAGCAGTTCTTC
CDR3 protein: CASRLYGEQFF

V gene: TRBV27
J gene: TRBJ2-7
clone size: -
D gene: -
CDR3 DNA: TGTGCCAGCAGTCTCCGTGGGGCCCACGAGCAGTACTTC
CDR3 protein: CASSLRGAHEQYF

V gene: TRBV7-9
J gene: TRBJ2-1
clone size: few
D gene: -
CDR3 DNA: TGTGCCACCCTCGTCCCTCGTAGGGGGTCGGACAATGAGCAGTTCTTC
CDR3 protein: CATLVPRRGSDNEQFF

V gene: TRBV7-2
J gene: TRBJ2-1
clone size: -
D gene: -
CDR3 DNA: TGTGCCAGCAAGGAACAGCTATACAATGAGCAGTTCTTC
CDR3 protein: CASKEQLYNEQFF

V gene: TRBV4-3
J gene: TRBJ2-3
clone size: -
D gene: TRBD2
CDR3 DNA: TGCGCCAGCAGCCAGAGACTAGCGCAAGAGGGAGATACGCAGTATTTT
CDR3 protein: CASSQRLAQEGDTQYF

V gene: TRBV20-1
J gene: TRBJ1-1
clone size: -
D gene: -
CDR3 DNA: TGCAGTGCTAAGGGTGGGGCCACTGAAGCTTTCTTT
CDR3 protein: CSAKGGATEAFF

V gene: TRBV29-1
J gene: TRBJ2-3
clone size: few
D gene: TRBD2
CDR3 DNA: TGCAGCGTTGGGGGGACTAGACCCACAGATACGCAGTATTTT
CDR3 protein: CSVGGTRPTDTQYF

V gene: TRBV9
J gene: TRBJ2-7
clone size: -
D gene: -
CDR3 DNA: TGTGCCAGCAGCGTATCGGCGGGAATTTTGTACGAGCAGTACTTC
CDR3 protein: CASSVSAGILYEQYF

V gene: TRBV20-1
J gene: TRBJ1-1
clone size: -
D gene: TRBD1
CDR3 DNA: TGCAGTGCTGCCCGGACAGGCTCGAACACTGAAGCTTTCTTT
CDR3 protein: CSAARTGSNTEAFF